The next 11 T cell receptor beta chains were all read from a single sample in a study of cytomegalovirus exposure and HLA in healthy donors. The PCR was carried out with 60 Vbeta primers and 13 Jbeta primers. Profiling relied on immunoSEQ multiplex PCR, and the TCRdb table lists in-frame clones only, not all of them. The table has about 160,000 clones, approximately 78% seen once. Specimen: PBMCs. All receptors come from a male donor in good health and CMV-seropositive.

V and J are TRBV6-6 and TRBJ1-5; D gene uncertain. Looked up from germline, CDR1 is MNHNY and CDR2 is SVGAGI (reference sequence). Trimming removed 2 bases at V and 5 bases at J, with 13 bases between. CDR3 length equals 15 residues. CDR3: CASSYGLLNDQPQHF. The CDR3 DNA sequence: TGTGCCAGCAGTTACGGCCTCCTTAATGATCAGCCCCAGCATTTT.

V usage is TRBV5-4 and J usage is TRBJ1-1; the D is unclear. This CDR3 spans 13 amino acids. The germline V and J ends were trimmed by 4 bases and 0 bases, with 7 bases remaining between them. The germline gives CDR1 SGHNT, CDR2 YYREEE (reference sequence). The CDR3 region has the DNA TGTGCCAGCAGCCTGAACTTGAACACTGAAGCTTTCTTT. Amino acids: CASSLNLNTEAFF.

V gene TRBV28 combines with J gene TRBJ2-6; D uncertain. The germline CDR1 and CDR2 sequences are MDHEN and SYDVKM. Trimming removed 2 bases from V and 0 bases from J, with 5 bases in between. The CDR3 totals 15 residues. This CDR3 reads CASSLDTSGANVLTF. In DNA, the CDR3 is TGTGCCAGCAGTTTAGACACCTCTGGGGCCAACGTCCTGACTTTC.

The chain couples TRBV7-6 to TRBJ2-7; 8 bases agree with TRBD2. In germline, CDR1 is SGHVS, CDR2 FNYEAQ. Trimming took 5 bases from V and 6 from J; bases not matched to a gene: 18. There are 17 residues in the CDR3. CDR3 protein: CASSPGGSGGVSSEQYF. CDR3 bases: TGTGCCAGCAGCCCGGGAGGTTCGGGGGGGGTTTCTTCCGAGCAGTACTTC.

The rearrangement uses TRBV25-1 and TRBJ2-7; D not certain. Germline lookup yields CDR1 MGHDK and CDR2 SYGVNS. V gave up 8 bases and J gave up 5 bases, with 13 bases separating them. The CDR3 has 12 residues. CDR3 sequence reads: CASRASSDEQYF. The CDR3 nucleotides are TGTGCCAGCCGAGCGTCATCCGACGAGCAGTACTTC.

The V gene is TRBV27, the J gene TRBJ1-2, with a tentative D call TRBD1 (6 bases). This CDR3 contains 16 residues. The germline V gene has CDR1 MNHEY and CDR2 SMNVEV (reference sequence). The V end was cut by 5 bases, the J end by 1 base, with 17 bases between. CDR3 in amino acids: CASSRVSTGYNYGYTF. The CDR3 nucleotides are TGTGCCAGCAGTCGAGTCTCGACAGGTTATAACTATGGCTACACCTTC.

J is TRBJ1-4 and V is TRBV4-1; D call uncertain. The CDR3 runs to 14 residues. The germline V and J ends were trimmed by 3 bases and 8 bases, with 13 bases remaining between them. Germline CDR1 and CDR2: MGHRA and YSYEKL. The CDR3 bases are TGCGCCAGCAGCCAGGTGATGTCACGGGAAAAACTGTTTTTT. As protein: CASSQVMSREKLFF.

V and J are TRBV30 and TRBJ2-2, with 10 bases aligning to TRBD2. V lost 0 bases to trimming and J lost 1 base; unmatched junction nucleotides: 8. The CDR3 is made up of 18 amino acids. Germline CDR1 GTSNPN, CDR2 SVGIG (reference sequence). The CDR3 protein is CAWSVRLAGGLNTGELFF. The CDR3, as DNA: TGTGCCTGGAGTGTACGGTTAGCGGGAGGCCTGAACACCGGGGAGCTGTTTTTT.

V gene TRBV19 combines with J gene TRBJ2-1, with TRBD2 matching 12 bases. The CDR3 sequence is 14 residues long. CDR1 LNHDA and CDR2 SQIVND come from the germline V gene (reference sequence). V lost 6 bases to trimming and J lost 5 bases; unmatched junction nucleotides: 2. The CDR3 reads CASRRLAGDNEQFF. CDR3 nucleotide sequence: TGTGCCAGTAGAAGACTAGCGGGGGACAATGAGCAGTTCTTC.

This clone has a count of ten or more. The chain is built from TRBV5-4 and TRBJ1-2; no clear D. V was trimmed by 4 bases and J by 9 bases, leaving 19 bases between them. The CDR3 covers 14 residues. Germline V gene lookup returns CDR1 SGHNT and CDR2 YYREEE (reference sequence). The CDR3 DNA sequence: TGTGCCAGCAGCCTAACCGGGAGGATAGAGAGCTACACCTTC. Translation gives CASSLTGRIESYTF.

CDR3 residues: CASSLAGKTQYF. The DNA of the CDR3 is TGCGCCAGCAGCTTGGCGGGGAAGACCCAGTACTTC. The rearrangement uses TRBV5-1 and TRBJ2-5; a weak D match, TRBD2 (5 bases). Trimming stripped 0 bases from V and 6 bases from J, with 6 bases between. The CDR3 loop spans 12 amino acids. CDR1 is SGHRS, CDR2 YFSETQ, per germline.